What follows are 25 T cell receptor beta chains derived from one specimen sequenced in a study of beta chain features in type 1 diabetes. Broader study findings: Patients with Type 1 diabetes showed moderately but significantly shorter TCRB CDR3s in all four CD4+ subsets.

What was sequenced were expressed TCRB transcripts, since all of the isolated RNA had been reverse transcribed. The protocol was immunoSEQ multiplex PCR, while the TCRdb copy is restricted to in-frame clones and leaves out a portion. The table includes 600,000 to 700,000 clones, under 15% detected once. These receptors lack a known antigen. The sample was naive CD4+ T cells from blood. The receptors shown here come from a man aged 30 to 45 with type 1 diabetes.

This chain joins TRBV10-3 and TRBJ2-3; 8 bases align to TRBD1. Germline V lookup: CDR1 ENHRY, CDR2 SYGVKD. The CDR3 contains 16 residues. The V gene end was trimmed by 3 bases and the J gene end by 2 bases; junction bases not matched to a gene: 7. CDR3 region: CAISEPGTGDTDTQYF. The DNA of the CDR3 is TGTGCCATCAGTGAACCAGGGACAGGCGACACAGATACGCAGTATTTT.

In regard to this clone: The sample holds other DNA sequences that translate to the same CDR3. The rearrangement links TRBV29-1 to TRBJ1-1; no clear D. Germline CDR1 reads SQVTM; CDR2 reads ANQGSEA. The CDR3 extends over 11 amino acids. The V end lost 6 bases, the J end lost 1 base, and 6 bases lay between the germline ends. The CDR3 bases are TGCAGCGTGGAGGAGAACACTGAAGCTTTCTTT. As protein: CSVEENTEAFF.

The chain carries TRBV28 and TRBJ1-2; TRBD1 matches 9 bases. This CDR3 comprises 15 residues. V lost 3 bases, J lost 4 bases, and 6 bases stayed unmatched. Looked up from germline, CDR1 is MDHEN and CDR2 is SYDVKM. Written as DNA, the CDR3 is TGTGCCAGCAGTTTGGCCGGGACAGGGACCTATGGCTACACCTTC. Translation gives CASSLAGTGTYGYTF.

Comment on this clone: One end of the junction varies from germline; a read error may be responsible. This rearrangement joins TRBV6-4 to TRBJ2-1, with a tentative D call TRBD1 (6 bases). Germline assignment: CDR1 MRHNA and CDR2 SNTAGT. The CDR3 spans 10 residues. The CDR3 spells CAISGGEQFF. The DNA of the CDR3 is TGTGCCATCAGTGGGGGCGAGCAGTTCTTC.

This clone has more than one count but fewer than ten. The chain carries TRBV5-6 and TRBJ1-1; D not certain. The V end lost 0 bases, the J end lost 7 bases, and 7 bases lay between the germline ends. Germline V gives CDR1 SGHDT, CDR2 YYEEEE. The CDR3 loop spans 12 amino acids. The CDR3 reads CASSLGGDEAFF. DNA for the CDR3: TGTGCCAGCAGCTTGGGTGGGGATGAAGCTTTCTTT.

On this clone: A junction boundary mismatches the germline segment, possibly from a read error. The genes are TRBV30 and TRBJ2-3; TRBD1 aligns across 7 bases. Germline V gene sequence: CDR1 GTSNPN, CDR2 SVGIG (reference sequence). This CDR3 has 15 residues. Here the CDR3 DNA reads TGTGCCTGGAGTGTCGGCAGGGGGTTCACAAATACGCAGTATTTT. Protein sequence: CAWSVGRGFTNTQYF.

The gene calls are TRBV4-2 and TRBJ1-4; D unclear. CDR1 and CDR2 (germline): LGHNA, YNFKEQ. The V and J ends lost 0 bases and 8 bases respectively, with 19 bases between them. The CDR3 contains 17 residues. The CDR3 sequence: CASSQDFGQSSEEKLFF. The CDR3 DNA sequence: TGTGCCAGCAGCCAAGATTTCGGCCAGAGCTCTGAAGAAAAACTGTTTTTT.

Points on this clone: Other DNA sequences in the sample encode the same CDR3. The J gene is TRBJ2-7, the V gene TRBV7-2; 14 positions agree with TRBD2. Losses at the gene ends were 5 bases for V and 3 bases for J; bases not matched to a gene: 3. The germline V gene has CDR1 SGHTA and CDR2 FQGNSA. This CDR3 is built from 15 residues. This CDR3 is CASSQGTSGGYEQYF. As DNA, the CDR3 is TGTGCCAGCAGCCAAGGGACTAGCGGGGGCTACGAGCAGTACTTC.

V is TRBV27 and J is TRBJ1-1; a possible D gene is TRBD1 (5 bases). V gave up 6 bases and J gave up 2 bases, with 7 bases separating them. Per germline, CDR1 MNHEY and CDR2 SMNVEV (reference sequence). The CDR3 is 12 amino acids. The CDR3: CASSDSNTEAFF. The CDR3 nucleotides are TGTGCCAGCAGCGACAGCAACACTGAAGCTTTCTTT.

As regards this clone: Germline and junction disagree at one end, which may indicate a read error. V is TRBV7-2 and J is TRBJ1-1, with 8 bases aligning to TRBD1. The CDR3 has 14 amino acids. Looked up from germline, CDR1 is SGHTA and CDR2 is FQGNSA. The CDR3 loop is CASSLQGARAEASF. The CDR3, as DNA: TGTGCCAGCAGCTTACAGGGGGCTAGGGCTGAAGCTTCCTTT.

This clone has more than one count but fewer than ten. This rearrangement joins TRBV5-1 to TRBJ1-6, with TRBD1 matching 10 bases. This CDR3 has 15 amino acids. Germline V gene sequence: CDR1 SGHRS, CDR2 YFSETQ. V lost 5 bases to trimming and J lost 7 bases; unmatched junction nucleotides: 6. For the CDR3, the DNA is TGCGCCAGCAGTCGGGACAGGGGAGCCAATTCACCCCTCCACTTT. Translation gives CASSRDRGANSPLHF.

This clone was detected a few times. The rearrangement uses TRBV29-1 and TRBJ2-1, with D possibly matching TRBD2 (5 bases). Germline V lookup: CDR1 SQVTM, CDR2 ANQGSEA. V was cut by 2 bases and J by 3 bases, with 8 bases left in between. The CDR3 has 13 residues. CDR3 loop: CSVERGLYNEQFF. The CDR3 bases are TGCAGCGTTGAACGGGGTCTCTACAATGAGCAGTTCTTC.

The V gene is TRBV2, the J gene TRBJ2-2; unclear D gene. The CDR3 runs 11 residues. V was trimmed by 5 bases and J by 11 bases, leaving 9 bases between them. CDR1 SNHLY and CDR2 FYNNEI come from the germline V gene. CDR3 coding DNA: TGTGCCAGCAGTCGGACGGAAGAGCTGTTTTTT. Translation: CASSRTEELFF.

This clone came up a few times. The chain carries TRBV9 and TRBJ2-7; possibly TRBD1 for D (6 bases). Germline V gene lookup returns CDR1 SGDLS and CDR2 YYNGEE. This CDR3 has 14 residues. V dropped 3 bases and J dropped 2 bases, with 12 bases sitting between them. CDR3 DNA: TGTGCCAGCAGCGCCAGGGGTCGACCCTACGAGCAGTACTTC. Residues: CASSARGRPYEQYF.

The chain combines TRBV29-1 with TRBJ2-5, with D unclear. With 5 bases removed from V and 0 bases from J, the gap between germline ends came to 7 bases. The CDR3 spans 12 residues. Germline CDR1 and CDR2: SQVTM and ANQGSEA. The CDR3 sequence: CSVKTYQETQYF. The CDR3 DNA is TGCAGCGTTAAGACTTACCAAGAGACCCAGTACTTC.

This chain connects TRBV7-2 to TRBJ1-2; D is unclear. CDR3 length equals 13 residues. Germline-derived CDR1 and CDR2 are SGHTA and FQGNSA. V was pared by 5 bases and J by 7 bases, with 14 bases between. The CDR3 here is CASSLPQVPGYTF. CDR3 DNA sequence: TGTGCCAGCAGCCTACCCCAGGTGCCTGGCTACACCTTC.

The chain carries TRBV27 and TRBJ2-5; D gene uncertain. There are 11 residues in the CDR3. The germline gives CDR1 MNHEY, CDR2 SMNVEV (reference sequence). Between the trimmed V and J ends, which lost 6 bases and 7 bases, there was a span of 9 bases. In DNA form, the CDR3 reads TGTGCCAGCAGATCTTTTGGGACCCAGTACTTC. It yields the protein CASRSFGTQYF.

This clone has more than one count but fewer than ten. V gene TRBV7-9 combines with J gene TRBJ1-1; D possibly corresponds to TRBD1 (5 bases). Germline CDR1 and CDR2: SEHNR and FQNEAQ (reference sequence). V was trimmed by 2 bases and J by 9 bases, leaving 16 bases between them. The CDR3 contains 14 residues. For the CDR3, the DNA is TGTGCCAGCAGCTTAACTGGGGGGGTCCCTAAAGCTTTCTTT. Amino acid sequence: CASSLTGGVPKAFF. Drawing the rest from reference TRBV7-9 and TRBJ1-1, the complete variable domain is DTGVSQNPRHKITKRGQNVTFRCDPISEHNRLYWYRQTLGQGPEFLTYFQNEAQLEKSRLLSDRFSAERPKGSFSTLEIQRTEQGDSAMYLCASSLTGGVPKAFFGQGTRLTVV.

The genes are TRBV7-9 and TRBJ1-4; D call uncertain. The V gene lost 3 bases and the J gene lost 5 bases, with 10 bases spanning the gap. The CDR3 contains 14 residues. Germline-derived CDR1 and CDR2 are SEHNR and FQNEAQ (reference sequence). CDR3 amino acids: CASSLDGRNEKLFF. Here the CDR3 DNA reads TGTGCCAGCAGCTTGGACGGTCGAAATGAAAAACTGTTTTTT.

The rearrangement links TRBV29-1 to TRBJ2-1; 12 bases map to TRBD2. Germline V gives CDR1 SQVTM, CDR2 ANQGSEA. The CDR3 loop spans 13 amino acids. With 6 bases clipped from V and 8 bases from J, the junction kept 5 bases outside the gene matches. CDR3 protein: CSVSSGGAYEQFF. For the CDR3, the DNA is TGCAGCGTCTCTAGCGGGGGGGCCTATGAGCAGTTCTTC.

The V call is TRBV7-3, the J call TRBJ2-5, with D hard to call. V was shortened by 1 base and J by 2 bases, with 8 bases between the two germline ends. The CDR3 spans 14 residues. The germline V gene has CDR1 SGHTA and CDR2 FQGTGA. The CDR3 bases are TGTGCCAGCAGCTTAAGTGGTATACAAGAGACCCAGTACTTC. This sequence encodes CASSLSGIQETQYF.

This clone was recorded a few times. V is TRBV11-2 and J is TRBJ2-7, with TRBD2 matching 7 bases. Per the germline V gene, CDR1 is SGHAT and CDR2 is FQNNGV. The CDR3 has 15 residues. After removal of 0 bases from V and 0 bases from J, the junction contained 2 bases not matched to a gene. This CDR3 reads CASSLDLAVSYEQYF. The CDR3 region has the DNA TGTGCCAGCAGCTTAGATCTAGCGGTCTCCTACGAGCAGTACTTC.

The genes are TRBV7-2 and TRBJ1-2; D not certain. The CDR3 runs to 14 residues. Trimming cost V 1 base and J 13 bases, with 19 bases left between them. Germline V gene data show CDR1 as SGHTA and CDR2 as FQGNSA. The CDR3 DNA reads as TGTGCCAGCAGCTTAGATCCAGGACCCTATGTGGGCACCTTC. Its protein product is CASSLDPGPYVGTF.

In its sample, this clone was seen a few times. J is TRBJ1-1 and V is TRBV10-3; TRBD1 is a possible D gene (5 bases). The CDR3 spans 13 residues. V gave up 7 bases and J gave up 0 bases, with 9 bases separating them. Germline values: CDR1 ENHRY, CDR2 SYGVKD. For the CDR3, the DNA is TGTGCCATCACGGGGCAGATGAACACTGAAGCTTTCTTT. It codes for CAITGQMNTEAFF.

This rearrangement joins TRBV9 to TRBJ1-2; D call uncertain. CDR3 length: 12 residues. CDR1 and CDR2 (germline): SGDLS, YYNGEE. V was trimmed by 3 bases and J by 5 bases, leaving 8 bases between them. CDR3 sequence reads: CASSGDLYGYTF. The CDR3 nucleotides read TGTGCCAGCAGCGGCGACTTATATGGCTACACCTTC.